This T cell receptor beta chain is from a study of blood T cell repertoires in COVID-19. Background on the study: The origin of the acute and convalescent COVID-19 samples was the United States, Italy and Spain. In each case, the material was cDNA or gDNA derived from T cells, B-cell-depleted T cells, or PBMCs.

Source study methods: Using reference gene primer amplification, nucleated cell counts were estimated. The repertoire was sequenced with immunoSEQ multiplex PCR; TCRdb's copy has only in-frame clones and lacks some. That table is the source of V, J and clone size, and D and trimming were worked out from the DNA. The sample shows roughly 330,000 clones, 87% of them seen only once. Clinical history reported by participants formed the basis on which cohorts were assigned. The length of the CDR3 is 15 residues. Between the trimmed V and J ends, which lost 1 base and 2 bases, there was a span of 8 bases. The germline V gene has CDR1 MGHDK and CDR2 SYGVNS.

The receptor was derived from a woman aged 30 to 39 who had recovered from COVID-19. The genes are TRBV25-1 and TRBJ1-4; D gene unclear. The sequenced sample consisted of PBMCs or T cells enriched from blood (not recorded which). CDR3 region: CASSEFGGTNEKLFF. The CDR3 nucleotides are TGTGCCAGCAGTGAATTCGGAGGGACTAATGAAAAACTGTTTTTT. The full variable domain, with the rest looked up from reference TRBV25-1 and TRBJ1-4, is EADIYQTPRYLVIGTGKKITLECSQTMGHDKMYWYQQDPGMELHLIHYSYGVNSTEKGDLSSESTVSRIRTEHFPLTLESARPSHTSQYLCASSEFGGTNEKLFFGSGTQLSVL.